This TCR beta chain was identified in a study of human T cells and chemical hapten exposure. Looking at the study overall: On about 2 cm by about 2 cm of upper inner arm skin, sensitization was performed with 2% DPC. Findings and caveats of the study: The immune response of these alopecia patients might not match healthy individuals'. Controls had significantly fewer large CDR3 similarity clusters than were formed by expanded TCRs.

Time point of the sample: patch test 1, 2 weeks after DPC sensitization. Regarding treatment: therapeutic diphenylcyclopropenone sensitization with weekly scalp DPC. A note on this clonotype: Its antigen remains unidentified.

Each cDNA molecule in the library carried unique molecular identifiers. TCRdb redid the calling of the RACE reads with MiXCR, one entry per CDR3 protein. The sample contains tens of thousands of distinct CDR3 sequences, 32% of which appear only once. Trimming took 0 bases from V and 4 from J, leaving 16 bases between them. Germline lookup yields CDR1 LGHNA and CDR2 YNFKEQ. The length of the CDR3 is 16 residues. The J gene is TRBJ2-7, the V gene TRBV4-2, with TRBD2 as a possible D gene (7 bases). This TCR derives from a man aged 35 to 55 with alopecia areata. Some clones in this sample may be carry-over from other donors' samples. The sequencing used whole blood, collected in connection with sensitization to the hapten diphenylcyclopropenone (DPC). The chain's CDR3 is CASSQEKGEGWYEQYF. The CDR3 bases are TGTGCCAGCAGCCAAGAGAAGGGGGAGGGGTGGTACGAGCAGTACTTC.